This T cell receptor beta chain stems from a study of human T cells and chemical hapten exposure. Study observations and caveats: PT1 expanded TCR numbers tracked positively with patch test score.

About this clonotype itself: What it binds is not known.

Time point given: pre-sensitization, week 0. Specified treatment: therapeutic diphenylcyclopropenone sensitization with weekly scalp DPC. Trimming removed 6 bases at V and 3 bases at J, with 26 bases between. The V gene's germline CDR1 is SEHNR and CDR2 FQNEAQ (reference sequence). The CDR3 sequence is 18 residues long. Under the authors' procedure: TCRs per sample had a median of around 100,000 and ranged from roughly 23,224 to 700,000. In TCRdb, the RACE reads were re-called with MiXCR into one record per CDR3 protein. In this record, the V and J calls reflect TCRdb's handling and not the investigators' own analysis. This repertoire shows around 200,000 distinct CDR3 sequences, roughly 30% found once; its top ten account for roughly 3%.

The V gene is TRBV7-9, the J gene TRBJ1-1; perhaps TRBD1 as D (6 bases). The sequencing here drew on whole blood, taken in connection with sensitization to the hapten diphenylcyclopropenone (DPC). The receptor was derived from a woman aged 30 to 39 with alopecia areata. Some clones in this sample may be carry-over from other donors' samples. The CDR3 loop is CASSFIRNRDLRDTEAFF. As DNA, the CDR3 is TGTGCCAGCAGTTTTATCCGAAACAGGGATCTACGGGACACTGAAGCTTTCTTT. The variable domain in full, with the rest retrieved from reference TRBV7-9 and TRBJ1-1, is DTGVSQNPRHKITKRGQNVTFRCDPISEHNRLYWYRQTLGQGPEFLTYFQNEAQLEKSRLLSDRFSAERPKGSFSTLEIQRTEQGDSAMYLCASSFIRNRDLRDTEAFFGQGTRLTVV.